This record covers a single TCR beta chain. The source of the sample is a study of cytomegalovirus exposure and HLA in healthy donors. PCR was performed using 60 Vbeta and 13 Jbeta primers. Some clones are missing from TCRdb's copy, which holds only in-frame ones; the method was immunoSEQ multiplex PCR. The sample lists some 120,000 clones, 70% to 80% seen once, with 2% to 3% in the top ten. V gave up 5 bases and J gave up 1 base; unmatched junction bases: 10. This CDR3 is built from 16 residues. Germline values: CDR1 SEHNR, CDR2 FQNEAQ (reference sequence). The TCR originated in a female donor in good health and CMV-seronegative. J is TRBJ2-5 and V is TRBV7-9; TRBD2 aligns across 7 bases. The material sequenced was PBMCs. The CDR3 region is CASSLTLGGGQETQYF. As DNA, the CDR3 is TGTGCCAGCAGCCTCACACTGGGGGGGGGCCAAGAGACCCAGTACTTC.